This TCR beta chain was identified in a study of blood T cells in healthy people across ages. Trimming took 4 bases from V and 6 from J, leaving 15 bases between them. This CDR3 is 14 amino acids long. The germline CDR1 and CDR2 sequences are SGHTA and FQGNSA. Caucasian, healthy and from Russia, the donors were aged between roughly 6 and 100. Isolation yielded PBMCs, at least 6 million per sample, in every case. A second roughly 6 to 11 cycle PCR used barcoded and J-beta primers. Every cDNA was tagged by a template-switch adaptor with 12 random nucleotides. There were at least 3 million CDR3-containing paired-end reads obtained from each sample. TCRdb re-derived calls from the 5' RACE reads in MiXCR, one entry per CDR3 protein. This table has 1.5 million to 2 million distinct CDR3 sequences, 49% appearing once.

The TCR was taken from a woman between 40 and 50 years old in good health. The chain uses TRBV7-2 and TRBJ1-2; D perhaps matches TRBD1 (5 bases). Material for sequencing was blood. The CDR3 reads CASSSLGGTHGYTF. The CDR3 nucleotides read TGTGCCAGCAGCTCGTTGGGGGGGACTCATGGCTACACCTTC.